The clone carrying this T cell receptor (beta chain) was observed at least ten times. The record originates from a study of T cells in Graves' hyperthyroidism and ophthalmopathy. TCR beta CDR3 regions were amplified from RNA transcripts. First-round RT-PCR with HTBI primers amplified the TCR CDR3 region. TCRdb independently ran MiXCR on the multiplex PCR reads; one entry per CDR3 protein. This table holds under 350,000 distinct CDR3 sequences, roughly a fifth found once. The V end was cut by 5 bases, the J end by 3 bases, with 16 bases between. Germline-derived CDR1 and CDR2 are SEHNR and FQNEAQ (reference sequence). The CDR3 runs 15 residues. Diagnosis rested on symptoms, serum thyroxine and TRAb, thyroid ultrasound, and orbital computed tomography.

Sequenced input: blood. The chain employs TRBV7-9 and TRBJ1-1; the D gene is possibly TRBD1 (6 bases). The clonotype was recovered from a woman aged 50 to 60 with Graves' hyperthyroidism. CDR3 DNA sequence: TGTGCCAGCAGCACCCTGGGGGCAGGTGACACTGAAGCTTTCTTT. Its protein product is CASSTLGAGDTEAFF.